These 28 T cell receptor beta chains were sequenced from one sample in a study of cytomegalovirus exposure and HLA in healthy donors. In the PCR, 60 Vbeta and 13 Jbeta primers were used. This table comes from immunoSEQ multiplex PCR, and its TCRdb copy is limited to in-frame clones, with some not included. The sample contains roughly 120,000 clones, approximately 80% of which appear only once. Sequencing was carried out using PBMCs. The receptors come from a woman aged 55-70 years in good health and CMV-seropositive.

The gene calls are TRBV4-1 and TRBJ2-7; 7 nucleotides align to TRBD1. V dropped 4 bases and J dropped 3; count of bases not matched to a gene: 12. Germline CDR1 MGHRA, CDR2 YSYEKL. This CDR3 region has 16 residues. CDR3 DNA sequence: TGCGCCAGCAGCCCGTCGAACAGGGGATTACTCTACGAGCAGTACTTC. It yields the protein CASSPSNRGLLYEQYF.

The chain employs TRBV5-1 and TRBJ2-1; no clear D. This CDR3 contains 16 residues. Germline values: CDR1 SGHRS, CDR2 YFSETQ. V lost 1 base and J lost 2, with 13 bases in between. DNA of the CDR3: TGCGCCAGCAGCTTGATTGAGACTGGAGCCTACAATGAGCAGTTCTTC. Its protein is CASSLIETGAYNEQFF. The entire variable domain, with the rest obtained from reference TRBV5-1 and TRBJ2-1, is as follows: KAGVTQTPRYLIKTRGQQVTLSCSPISGHRSVSWYQQTPGQGLQFLFEYFSETQRNKGNFPGRFSGRQFSNSRSEMNVSTLELGDSALYLCASSLIETGAYNEQFFGPGTRLTVL.

The chain combines TRBV28 with TRBJ1-2; TRBD1 matches at 10 bases. There are 24 residues in the CDR3. V was clipped by 2 bases and J by 1 base; unmatched bases: 28. Germline lookup yields CDR1 MDHEN and CDR2 SYDVKM. As DNA, the CDR3 is TGTGCCAGCAGTTTACGTTGGTACACAATAGACCAGACAGGGGGCGGAGGAGATAACTATGGCTACACCTTC. Translation: CASSLRWYTIDQTGGGGDNYGYTF.

The V call is TRBV9, the J call TRBJ2-7, with TRBD2 matching over 11 bases. Germline CDR1 is SGDLS and CDR2 is YYNGEE. J lost 2 bases, V lost 3 bases, and 25 bases had no gene match. CDR3 length: 22 amino acids. DNA for the CDR3: TGTGCCAGCAGCGCGCGGCGGCGACGGACTAGCGGGTCCACCAGGGGCCCCTACGAGCAGTACTTC. This translates into CASSARRRRTSGSTRGPYEQYF.

This clone was found once. The rearrangement joins TRBV5-1 to TRBJ2-2; 9 bases map to TRBD1. The CDR3 has 16 residues. CDR1 is SGHRS and CDR2 is YFSETQ in the germline V gene. V dropped 2 bases and J dropped 3; count of bases not matched to a gene: 5. The CDR3 DNA reads as TGCGCCAGCAGCTTTTCAACAGGGGGCCACACCGGGGAGCTGTTTTTT. It translates to CASSFSTGGHTGELFF.

V is TRBV7-3 and J is TRBJ2-6; possible D gene TRBD1, 6 bases. CDR3 length equals 15 residues. CDR1 and CDR2 from the germline V gene are SGHTA and FQGTGA. Between the trimmed V and J ends, which lost 2 bases and 2 bases, there was a span of 7 bases. The CDR3 sequence: CASSLGQPGANVLTF. The CDR3 DNA follows: TGTGCCAGCAGCTTAGGACAGCCTGGGGCCAACGTCCTGACTTTC.

With regard to this clone: This sample includes further DNA sequences coding for the same CDR3. The chain is built from TRBV11-2 and TRBJ1-3; 7 positions agree with TRBD1. Trimming at V came to 5 bases and at J to 8 bases, leaving 18 bases not matched to a gene. Germline CDR1 is SGHAT and CDR2 is FQNNGV. The CDR3 is 17 amino acids. In DNA form, the CDR3 reads TGTGCCAGCAGCCCTAGGACAGGCGGCCTTCTCTTGGACACCATATATTTT. Its translation: CASSPRTGGLLLDTIYF.

The chain uses TRBV14 and TRBJ2-7; a weak D match, TRBD1 (5 bases). Looked up from germline, CDR1 is SGHDN and CDR2 is FVKESK. The CDR3 length is 13 residues. V lost 0 bases and J 4 bases, leaving 7 bases between the germline ends. CDR3 DNA: TGTGCCAGCAGCCAAGATTCAGGGTACGAGCAGTACTTC. Translating it yields CASSQDSGYEQYF.

This chain links TRBV18 with TRBJ2-5; 8 bases are shared with TRBD1. After removal of 3 bases from V and 5 bases from J, the junction contained 8 bases not matched to a gene. This CDR3 is 15 amino acids long. The V gene's germline CDR1 is KGHSH and CDR2 LQKENI. The CDR3 region is CASSPMTGVGETQYF. The CDR3 DNA is TGTGCCAGCTCACCCATGACAGGGGTAGGGGAGACCCAGTACTTC.

This chain connects TRBV6-5 to TRBJ2-7, with 8 bases aligning to TRBD1. Germline-derived CDR1 and CDR2 are MNHEY and SVGAGI. The V gene end was trimmed by 7 bases and the J gene end by 0 bases; junction bases not matched to a gene: 8. This CDR3 spans 15 amino acids. Here the CDR3 reads CASTPTGTGSYEQYF. The DNA for the CDR3 is TGTGCCAGCACCCCGACCGGGACAGGCTCCTACGAGCAGTACTTC.

The rearrangement links TRBV6-1 to TRBJ1-1; weak D call: TRBD1 (6 bases). The CDR3 runs 15 residues. The ends were cut back, 4 bases at V and 0 bases at J, with 12 bases in the middle. Germline V lookup: CDR1 MNHNS, CDR2 SASEGT. The CDR3 sequence: CASSVGGRMNTEAFF. For the CDR3, the DNA is TGTGCCAGCAGTGTTGGGGGCCGAATGAACACTGAAGCTTTCTTT.

The chain carries TRBV9 and TRBJ2-3; 8 bases align to TRBD2. The V and J ends lost 0 bases and 3 bases, in that order; junction bases with no gene match: 6. The germline V gene encodes CDR1 SGDLS and CDR2 YYNGEE. CDR3 length: 16 amino acids. The CDR3 DNA reads as TGTGCCAGCAGCGTAGGGGAGCGGGAGTTGACAGATACGCAGTATTTT. Translation gives CASSVGERELTDTQYF.

The chain recombines TRBV28 with TRBJ2-5; D is perhaps TRBD2 (6 bases). CDR3 length: 15 amino acids. CDR1 MDHEN and CDR2 SYDVKM come from the germline V gene. Between the trimmed V and J ends, which lost 7 bases and 7 bases, there was a span of 22 bases. CDR3 coding DNA: TGTGCCAGCAACTTCCGAGCGGGTGGAAGAGGGACCCAGTACTTC. Amino acids: CASNFRAGGRGTQYF.

This clone was seen more than once but under ten times. The chain has TRBV2 and TRBJ1-5; D is perhaps TRBD1 (6 bases). The CDR3 totals 14 residues. Per germline, CDR1 SNHLY and CDR2 FYNNEI. V lost 8 bases and J 5 bases, leaving 16 bases between the germline ends. The CDR3 nucleotides read TGTGCCAGCGGGTGGGCTGGGGGCTATCAGCCCCAGCATTTT. Its protein product is CASGWAGGYQPQHF.

The rearrangement joins TRBV10-3 to TRBJ2-7; D unclear. CDR1 and CDR2 from the germline V gene are ENHRY and SYGVKD. V dropped 6 bases and J dropped 6 bases, with 15 bases sitting between them. The CDR3 contains 13 residues. CDR3 residues: CAIRGPSSSEQYF. DNA of the CDR3: TGTGCCATCAGGGGTCCTAGTTCTTCCGAGCAGTACTTC.

The J gene is TRBJ1-4, the V gene TRBV9; TRBD1 agrees at 9 bases. CDR1 and CDR2 from the germline V gene are SGDLS and YYNGEE. Losses at the gene ends were 0 bases for V and 7 bases for J; bases not matched to a gene: 4. This CDR3 region has 15 residues. This CDR3 reads CASSVAGQGFEKLFF. In DNA form, the CDR3 reads TGTGCCAGCAGCGTAGCGGGACAGGGTTTTGAAAAACTGTTTTTT. Filled out from reference TRBV9 and TRBJ1-4, the complete variable domain reads DSGVTQTPKHLITATGQRVTLRCSPRSGDLSVYWYQQSLDQGLQFLIQYYNGEERAKGNILERFSAQQFPDLHSELNLSSLELGDSALYFCASSVAGQGFEKLFFGSGTQLSVL.

The J gene is TRBJ1-1, the V gene TRBV6-5; D gene uncertain. V lost 2 bases, J lost 5 bases, and 9 bases lay in between. The germline gives CDR1 MNHEY, CDR2 SVGAGI. The CDR3 consists of 13 residues. The CDR3 DNA is TGTGCCAGCAGTTACGAGTTCCGGACTGAAGCTTTCTTT. Amino acid sequence: CASSYEFRTEAFF.

The chain combines TRBV5-1 with TRBJ2-2; 8 nucleotides match TRBD2. V trimming: 0 bases; J trimming: 3 bases; junction bases outside the gene matches: 4. This CDR3 has 16 residues. The germline V gene encodes CDR1 SGHRS and CDR2 YFSETQ. CDR3 sequence reads: CASSLVLSGDTGELFF. The CDR3 DNA follows: TGCGCCAGCAGCTTGGTTCTTAGCGGGGACACCGGGGAGCTGTTTTTT.

This chain uses TRBV27 with TRBJ2-3, with 7 bases that match TRBD2. Germline V gene data show CDR1 as MNHEY and CDR2 as SMNVEV (reference sequence). The V gene end was trimmed by 5 bases and the J gene end by 0 bases; junction bases not matched to a gene: 11. This CDR3 is 17 amino acids long. CDR3 coding DNA: TGTGCCAGCAGTCCTCCCCCCCTAGCGGAAAGCACAGATACGCAGTATTTT. Amino acids: CASSPPPLAESTDTQYF.

J is TRBJ1-5 and V is TRBV28, with TRBD1 as a possible D gene (6 bases). The CDR3 loop spans 15 amino acids. From germline, CDR1 is MDHEN and CDR2 SYDVKM. With 10 bases removed from V and 7 bases from J, the gap between germline ends came to 23 bases. The CDR3, as DNA: TGTGCCACTACCTCTCCAGGGGCATGGCGACAGCCCCAGCATTTT. It encodes CATTSPGAWRQPQHF.

This clone was observed a few times. The chain links TRBV2 to TRBJ1-1; D unclear. Germline V gives CDR1 SNHLY, CDR2 FYNNEI. CDR3 length: 13 amino acids. Trimming cost V 8 bases and J 0 bases, with 10 bases left between them. The CDR3 coding sequence is TGTGCCAGCCGTCTACTTTTGAACACTGAAGCTTTCTTT. Translation: CASRLLLNTEAFF.

The rearrangement joins TRBV2 to TRBJ1-5; 8 positions match TRBD1. The V gene's germline CDR1 is SNHLY and CDR2 FYNNEI. Trimming at V came to 4 bases and at J to 1 base, leaving 3 bases not matched to a gene. The CDR3 loop spans 15 amino acids. CDR3 nucleotide sequence: TGTGCCAGCAGTGGACAGGGGTTGAGCAATCAGCCCCAGCATTTT. It yields the protein CASSGQGLSNQPQHF.

This clone was recorded once. V and J are TRBV2 and TRBJ2-2; D remains unclear. Germline CDR1 SNHLY, CDR2 FYNNEI. V gave up 2 bases and J gave up 7 bases, with 11 bases separating them. The CDR3 extends over 14 amino acids. This chain's CDR3 is CASSESTPGGELFF. In DNA form, the CDR3 reads TGTGCCAGCAGTGAATCCACCCCGGGCGGGGAGCTGTTTTTT.

V usage is TRBV10-3 and J usage is TRBJ2-7, with 7 bases matching TRBD2. Per germline, CDR1 ENHRY and CDR2 SYGVKD. V lost 7 bases and J lost 0; bases outside the gene matches: 6. This CDR3 comprises 14 residues. CDR3 loop: CAINGAGASYEQYF. The CDR3 DNA follows: TGTGCCATCAATGGGGCGGGAGCCTCCTACGAGCAGTACTTC.

The genes are TRBV4-1 and TRBJ2-5, with no clear D. Germline-derived CDR1 and CDR2 are MGHRA and YSYEKL. This CDR3 has 16 amino acids. The V and J ends lost 0 bases and 2 bases respectively, with 13 bases between them. The CDR3 DNA follows: TGCGCCAGCAGCCAAGATGAGTGGCCAGGTCAAGAGACCCAGTACTTC. Encoded protein: CASSQDEWPGQETQYF.

The V gene is TRBV21-1, the J gene TRBJ1-1; the table calls TRBD1, which could not be checked here. TRBV21-1 is a pseudogene. The CDR3 is 16 residues long. The CDR3 spells CASSAKLGQMNTEAFF. CDR3 nucleotides: TGTGCCAGCAGCGCTAAACTGGGACAAATGAACACTGAAGCTTTCTTT.

This clone was seen just once. The chain combines TRBV5-1 with TRBJ1-1; D perhaps matches TRBD1 (6 bases). In germline, CDR1 is SGHRS, CDR2 YFSETQ. The CDR3 extends over 15 amino acids. V lost 6 bases and J lost 4, with 19 bases in between. CDR3 sequence: CASTGGAFKGTEAFF. The CDR3 DNA sequence: TGCGCCAGCACGGGGGGGGCATTTAAGGGCACTGAAGCTTTCTTT.

Only one count was recorded for this clone. J is TRBJ2-2 and V is TRBV6-5, with 10 bases aligning to TRBD2. J gave up 2 bases and V 9 bases, and 6 bases lay outside the gene matches. This CDR3 is 15 amino acids long. Germline V gene data show CDR1 as MNHEY and CDR2 as SVGAGI. The CDR3 spells CASIAGGLNTGELFF. The CDR3 DNA is TGTGCCAGTATAGCGGGAGGACTTAACACCGGGGAGCTGTTTTTT.